Listed below are T cell receptor beta chains from one sample, sequenced in a study of cytomegalovirus exposure and HLA in healthy donors. Here immunoSEQ multiplex PCR was the method, and the copy in TCRdb shows in-frame clones only, minus some. This table has 100,000 to 150,000 clones, 75% to 85% appearing once. The sample taken for sequencing was PBMCs. These receptors all stem from a man in his fifties in good health and CMV-seronegative. The CDR3 runs from the conserved cysteine through the conserved F or W. A D gene is named only where the DNA matches it firmly. Some rows have no size entry. The others give once, few or many, or a class for an expanded clone.

v_gene	abundance	j_gene	d_gene	CDR3nt	CDR3aa
TRBV27	once	TRBJ1-5	-	TGTGCCACCTCGAACGGGGGGACCCAGCATTTT	CATSNGGTQHF
TRBV5-6	-	TRBJ1-5	-	TGTGCCAGCGGGGACTCGGGAGGTTTTCAGCCCCAGCATTTT	CASGDSGGFQPQHF
TRBV4-2	-	TRBJ2-7	TRBD2	TGTGCCAGCAGCCAAGCAGGCGGGGGGGCATACGAGCAGTACTTC	CASSQAGGGAYEQYF
TRBV5-1	-	TRBJ2-7	-	TGCGCCAGCAGCTTGATCCAGGGGCGCTCCTACGAGCAGTACTTC	CASSLIQGRSYEQYF
TRBV7-9	-	TRBJ2-7	TRBD2	TGTGCCAGCAGTCCCACTAGCGGGGGGACGTCCTACGAGCAGTACTTC	CASSPTSGGTSYEQYF
TRBV4-1	-	TRBJ2-5	TRBD2	TGCGCCAGCAGCCAAGTTCCTAGCGGGGGGGCCAGGGAGACCCAGTACTTC	CASSQVPSGGARETQYF
TRBV6-5	-	TRBJ2-5	TRBD2	TGTGCCAGCAGTTACGCGGGGGGGCAAGAGACCCAGTACTTC	CASSYAGGQETQYF
TRBV7-9	-	TRBJ2-1	TRBD2	TGTGCCAGCAGCCCAGGACTAGCGGGGGGGACCTACAATGAGCAGTTCTTC	CASSPGLAGGTYNEQFF
TRBV2	-	TRBJ1-1	TRBD1	TGTGCCAGCAGTGAACCCCCGGGACAGGGGGCCGCGAACACTGAAGCTTTCTTT	CASSEPPGQGAANTEAFF
TRBV19	-	TRBJ1-2	TRBD1	TGTGCCAGTAGCTACACCGGGACAGGGGGCTACACCTTC	CASSYTGTGGYTF
TRBV29-1	once	TRBJ2-1	TRBD1	TGCAGCGTCGACAGGGGACGAGAGCAGTTCTTC	CSVDRGREQFF
TRBV7-9	-	TRBJ2-3	TRBD1	TGTGCCAGCAGCTTCAACAAAGGACAGGGGGTGGGAGATACGCAGTATTTT	CASSFNKGQGVGDTQYF
TRBV7-8	-	TRBJ2-2	-	TGTGCCAGCAGCTTATCTTTCGGGTACACCGGGGAGCTGTTTTTT	CASSLSFGYTGELFF
TRBV19	-	TRBJ2-2	-	TGTGCCAGTAGTTGGGCAGTCCTTCTACCCGGGGAGCTGTTTTTT	CASSWAVLLPGELFF
TRBV5-8	-	TRBJ1-6	TRBD1	TGTGCCAGCAGCAGACGACAGGGGTTACCTAATTCACCCCTCCACTTT	CASSRRQGLPNSPLHF
TRBV6-1	-	TRBJ2-7	TRBD2	TGTGCCAGCAGATTAGCGGGGGGTCCCTACGAGCAGTACTTC	CASRLAGGPYEQYF
TRBV19	-	TRBJ1-2	-	TGTGCCAGTACCCGAACCTGGCAGGGCCTATATGGCTACACCTTC	CASTRTWQGLYGYTF
TRBV6-5	-	TRBJ1-5	-	TGTGCCAGCAGTTACCACGATCTATACAGCAATCAGCCCCAGCATTTT	CASSYHDLYSNQPQHF
TRBV9	-	TRBJ1-3	-	TGTGCCAGCAGCGGGGACTGGTCCTCAAGCTCTGGAAACACCATATATTTT	CASSGDWSSSSGNTIYF
TRBV7-2	-	TRBJ1-4	TRBD1	TGTGCCAGCGGATACCGCCAGGGGGCGGAAAAACTGTTTTTT	CASGYRQGAEKLFF
TRBV4-1	-	TRBJ2-3	TRBD1	TGCGCCAGCAGCCCCGTGGGACAGGGGGCGGATACGCAGTATTTT	CASSPVGQGADTQYF
TRBV13	-	TRBJ1-2	-	TGTGCCAGCAGCGACTCAGGGGTGGGACAAAACTATGACTACACCTTC	CASSDSGVGQNYDYTF
TRBV6-6	few	TRBJ2-7	-	TGTGCCAGCAGCCACCCGTGGGGGGGCAACGAGCAGTACTTC	CASSHPWGGNEQYF
TRBV5-4	few	TRBJ1-4	TRBD1	TGTGCCAGCAGCTCCCAGGGGGCAACTAATGAAAAACTGTTTTTT	CASSSQGATNEKLFF
TRBV27	-	TRBJ2-3	TRBD1	TGTGCCAGCAGTCCCACAGGGGAAGATACGCAGTATTTT	CASSPTGEDTQYF
TRBV4-1	-	TRBJ2-2	-	TGCGCCAGCAGCCAAGCGGTCGGTTCCGGGGAGCTGTTTTTT	CASSQAVGSGELFF
TRBV7-8	-	TRBJ1-6	TRBD1	TGTGCCAGCAGTGGGTACAGGGGTGGTTCACCCCTCCACTTT	CASSGYRGGSPLHF
TRBV18	once	TRBJ2-7	TRBD1	TGTGCCAGCACGACAGGGCTCCTATCCTACGAGCAGTACTTC	CASTTGLLSYEQYF
TRBV5-1	-	TRBJ2-2	TRBD2	TGCGCCAGCAGCCCCGGACTAGCGGGGGGGGGCACCGGGGAGCTGTTTTTT	CASSPGLAGGGTGELFF
TRBV6-4	few	TRBJ1-1	-	TGTGCCAGCAGTGACTTTCAGGGGTTGGGTTCAGCACTTTTCTTT	CASSDFQGLGSALFF
TRBV10-1	-	TRBJ1-4	-	TGCGCCAGCAGTGAGGAGGGGGTTCCCCCTAATGAAAAACTGTTTTTT	CASSEEGVPPNEKLFF
TRBV6-5	once	TRBJ1-5	TRBD1	TGTGCCAGCAGTTACGCACAGGGGGGCAATCAGCCCCAGCATTTT	CASSYAQGGNQPQHF
TRBV5-1	-	TRBJ2-2	TRBD1	TGCGCCAGCAGCTTGATGACAGGGTATGGCACCGGGGAGCTGTTTTTT	CASSLMTGYGTGELFF
TRBV19	-	TRBJ2-1	-	TGTGCCAGTAACAGACAGGACAATGAGCAGTTCTTC	CASNRQDNEQFF
TRBV5-1	-	TRBJ1-2	TRBD1	TGCGCCAGCAGCTGGGGGACAGGGTTAAGCGGGGGCTACACCTTC	CASSWGTGLSGGYTF
TRBV5-1	-	TRBJ1-6	-	TGCGCCAGCAGCTCCCTGAGCCTTAATTCACCCCTCCACTTT	CASSSLSLNSPLHF
TRBV2	-	TRBJ2-5	-	TGTGCCAGCAGTGGGAGGGGGCCACAAGAGACCCAGTACTTC	CASSGRGPQETQYF
TRBV4-1	-	TRBJ2-1	-	TGCGCCAGCAGCCAGGGCGGGGCCTTTGGGGGCAATGAGCAGTTCTTC	CASSQGGAFGGNEQFF
TRBV10-2	-	TRBJ2-6	-	TGCGCCAGCAGTGATTCAGGGCCCCTCTCTGGGGCCAACGTCCTGACTTTC	CASSDSGPLSGANVLTF
TRBV27	-	TRBJ1-4	TRBD1	TGTGCCAGCAGTGCCGGACAGGGGGCGGAGGAAAAACTGTTTTTT	CASSAGQGAEEKLFF